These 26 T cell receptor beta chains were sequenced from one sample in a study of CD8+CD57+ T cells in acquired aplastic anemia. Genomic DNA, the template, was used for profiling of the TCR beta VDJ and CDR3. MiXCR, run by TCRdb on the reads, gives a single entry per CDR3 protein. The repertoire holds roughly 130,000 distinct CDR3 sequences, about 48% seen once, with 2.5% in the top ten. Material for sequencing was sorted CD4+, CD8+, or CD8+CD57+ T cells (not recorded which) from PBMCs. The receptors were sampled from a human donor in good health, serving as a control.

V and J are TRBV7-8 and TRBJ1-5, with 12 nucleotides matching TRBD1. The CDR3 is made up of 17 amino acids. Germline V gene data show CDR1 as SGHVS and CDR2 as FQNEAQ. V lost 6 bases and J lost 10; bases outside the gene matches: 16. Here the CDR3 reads CASSSVPGTGGEFPQHF. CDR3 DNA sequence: TGTGCCAGCAGTTCCGTTCCCGGGACAGGGGGCGAGTTCCCCCAGCATTTT.

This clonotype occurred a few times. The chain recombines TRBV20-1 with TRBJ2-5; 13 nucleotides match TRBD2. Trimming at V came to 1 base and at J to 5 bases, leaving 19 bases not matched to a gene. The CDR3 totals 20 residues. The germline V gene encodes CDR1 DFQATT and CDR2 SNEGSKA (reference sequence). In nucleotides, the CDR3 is TGCAGTGCTAGAGGGGGATGGACTAGCGGGGGAACCGCCGGATTGGAGACCCAGTACTTC. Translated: CSARGGWTSGGTAGLETQYF.

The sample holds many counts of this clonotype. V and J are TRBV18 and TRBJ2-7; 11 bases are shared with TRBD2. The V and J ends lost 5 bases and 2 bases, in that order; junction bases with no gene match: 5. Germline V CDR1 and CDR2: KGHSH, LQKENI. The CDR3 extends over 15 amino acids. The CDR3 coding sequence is TGTGCCAGCTCATCGCTAGCGGGGGGCCCCTACGAGCAGTACTTC. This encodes CASSSLAGGPYEQYF.

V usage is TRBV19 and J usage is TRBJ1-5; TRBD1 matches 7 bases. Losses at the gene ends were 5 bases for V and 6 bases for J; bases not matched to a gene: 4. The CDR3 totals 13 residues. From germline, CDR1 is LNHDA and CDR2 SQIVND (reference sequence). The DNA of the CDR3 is TGTGCCAGTAGTGACGCAGGGGGTCAGCCCCAGCATTTT. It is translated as CASSDAGGQPQHF.

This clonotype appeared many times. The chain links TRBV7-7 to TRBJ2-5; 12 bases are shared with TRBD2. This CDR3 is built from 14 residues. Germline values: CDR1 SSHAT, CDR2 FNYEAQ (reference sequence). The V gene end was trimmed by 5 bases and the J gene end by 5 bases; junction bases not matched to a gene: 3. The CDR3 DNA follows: TGTGCCAGCAGCCTGGGGACTAGCGGGGAGACCCAGTACTTC. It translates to CASSLGTSGETQYF.

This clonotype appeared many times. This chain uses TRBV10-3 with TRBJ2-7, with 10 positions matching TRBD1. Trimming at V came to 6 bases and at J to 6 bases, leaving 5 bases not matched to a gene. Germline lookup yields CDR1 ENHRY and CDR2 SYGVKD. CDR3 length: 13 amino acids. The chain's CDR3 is CAISGTGDSEQYF. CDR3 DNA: TGTGCCATCAGCGGGACAGGGGATAGCGAGCAGTACTTC.

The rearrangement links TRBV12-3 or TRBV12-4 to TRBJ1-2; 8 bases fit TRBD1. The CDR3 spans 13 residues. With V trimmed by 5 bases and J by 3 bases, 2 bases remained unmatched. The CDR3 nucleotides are TGTGCCAGCAGTGGACAGGGTTACTATGGCTACACCTTC. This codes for CASSGQGYYGYTF.

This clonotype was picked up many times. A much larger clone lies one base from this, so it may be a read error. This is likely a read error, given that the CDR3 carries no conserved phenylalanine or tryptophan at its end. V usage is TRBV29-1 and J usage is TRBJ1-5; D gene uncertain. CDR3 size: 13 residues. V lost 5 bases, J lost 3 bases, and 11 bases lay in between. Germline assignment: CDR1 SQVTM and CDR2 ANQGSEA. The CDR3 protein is CSVRHSHNQPQHL. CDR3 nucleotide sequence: TGCAGCGTTCGACACTCTCACAATCAGCCCCAGCATCTT.

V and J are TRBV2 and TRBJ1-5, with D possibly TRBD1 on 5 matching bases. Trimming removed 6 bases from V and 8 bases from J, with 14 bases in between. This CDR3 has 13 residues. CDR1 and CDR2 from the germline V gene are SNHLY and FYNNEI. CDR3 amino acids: CASRQESQEPQHF. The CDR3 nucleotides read TGTGCCAGCAGACAGGAAAGCCAGGAGCCCCAGCATTTT.

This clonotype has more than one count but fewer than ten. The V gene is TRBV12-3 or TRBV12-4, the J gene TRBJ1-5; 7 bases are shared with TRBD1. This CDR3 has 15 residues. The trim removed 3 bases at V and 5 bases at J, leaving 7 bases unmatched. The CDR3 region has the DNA TGTGCCAGCAGTTTTAGGGGGCTTACCTATCAGCCCCAGCATTTT. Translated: CASSFRGLTYQPQHF.

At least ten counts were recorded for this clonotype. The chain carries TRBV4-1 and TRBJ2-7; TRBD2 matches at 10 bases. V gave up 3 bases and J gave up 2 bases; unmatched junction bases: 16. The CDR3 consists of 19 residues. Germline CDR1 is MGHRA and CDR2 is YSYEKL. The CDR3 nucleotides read TGCGCCAGCAGCCAGGAAAGGAAGGAGCGGGGGGGTAGGACCTACGAGCAGTACTTC. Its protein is CASSQERKERGGRTYEQYF.

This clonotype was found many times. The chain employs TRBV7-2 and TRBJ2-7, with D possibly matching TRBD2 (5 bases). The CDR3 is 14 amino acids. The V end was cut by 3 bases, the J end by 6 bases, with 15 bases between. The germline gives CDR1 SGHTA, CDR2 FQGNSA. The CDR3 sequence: CASSLVLATGEQYF. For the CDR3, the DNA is TGTGCCAGCAGCTTGGTTCTAGCTACGGGCGAGCAGTACTTC. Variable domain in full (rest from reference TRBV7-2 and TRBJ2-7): GAGVSQSPSNKVTEKGKDVELRCDPISGHTALYWYRQSLGQGLEFLIYFQGNSAPDKSGLPSDRFSAERTGGSVSTLTIQRTQQEDSAVYLCASSLVLATGEQYFGPGTRLTVT.

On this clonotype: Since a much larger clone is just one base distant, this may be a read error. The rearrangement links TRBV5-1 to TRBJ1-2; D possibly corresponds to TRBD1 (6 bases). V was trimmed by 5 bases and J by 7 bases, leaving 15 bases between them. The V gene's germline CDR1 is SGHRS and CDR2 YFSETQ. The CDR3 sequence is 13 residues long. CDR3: CASRRTGGSGYTF. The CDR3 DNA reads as TGCGCCAGCAGGCGGACGGGGGGCTCTGGCTACACCTTC.

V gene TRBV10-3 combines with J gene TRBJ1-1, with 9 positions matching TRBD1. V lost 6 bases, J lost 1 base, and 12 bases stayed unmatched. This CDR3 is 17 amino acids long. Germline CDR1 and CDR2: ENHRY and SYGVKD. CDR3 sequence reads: CAISGTDRGTRNTEAFF. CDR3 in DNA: TGTGCCATCAGCGGGACAGACAGGGGGACGAGGAACACTGAAGCTTTCTTT.

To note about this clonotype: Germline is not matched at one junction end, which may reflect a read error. The CDR3 region is CAISSGAVGTLHF. The CDR3 DNA reads TGTGCCATCAGTTCGGGGGCGGTCGGAACCCTCCACTTC. The chain recombines TRBV10-3 with TRBJ1-6; D possibly corresponds to TRBD1 (6 bases). The CDR3 length is 13 residues. Germline values: CDR1 ENHRY, CDR2 SYGVKD.

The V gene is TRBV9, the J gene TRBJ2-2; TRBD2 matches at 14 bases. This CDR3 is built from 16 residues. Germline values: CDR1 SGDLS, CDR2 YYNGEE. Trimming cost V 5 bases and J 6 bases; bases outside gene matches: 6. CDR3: CASRAGLAGGPGELFF. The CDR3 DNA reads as TGTGCCAGCAGGGCTGGACTAGCGGGAGGCCCCGGGGAGCTGTTTTTT.

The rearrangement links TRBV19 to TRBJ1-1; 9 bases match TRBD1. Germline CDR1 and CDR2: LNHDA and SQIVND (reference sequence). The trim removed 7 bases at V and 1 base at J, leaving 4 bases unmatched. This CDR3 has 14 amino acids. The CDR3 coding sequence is TGTGCCAGTATGAGGGGACAGGGGAACACTGAAGCTTTCTTT. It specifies CASMRGQGNTEAFF.

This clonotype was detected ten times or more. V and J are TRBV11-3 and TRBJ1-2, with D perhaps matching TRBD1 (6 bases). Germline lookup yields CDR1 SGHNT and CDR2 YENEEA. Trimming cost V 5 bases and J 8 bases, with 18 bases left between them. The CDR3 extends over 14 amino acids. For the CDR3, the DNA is TGTGCCAGCAGCCACCGGCCTGACAGGTTGGGCTACACCTTC. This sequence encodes CASSHRPDRLGYTF. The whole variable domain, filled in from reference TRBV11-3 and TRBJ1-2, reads EAGVVQSPRYKIIEKKQPVAFWCNPISGHNTLYWYLQNLGQGPELLIRYENEEAVDDSQLPKDRFSAERLKGVDSTLKIQPAELGDSAVYLCASSHRPDRLGYTFGSGTRLTVV.

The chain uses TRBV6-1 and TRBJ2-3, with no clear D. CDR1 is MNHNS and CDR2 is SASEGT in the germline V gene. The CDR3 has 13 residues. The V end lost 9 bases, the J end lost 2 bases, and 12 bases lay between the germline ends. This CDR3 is CASKQPPTDTQYF. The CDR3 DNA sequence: TGTGCCAGTAAGCAGCCACCCACAGATACGCAGTATTTT.

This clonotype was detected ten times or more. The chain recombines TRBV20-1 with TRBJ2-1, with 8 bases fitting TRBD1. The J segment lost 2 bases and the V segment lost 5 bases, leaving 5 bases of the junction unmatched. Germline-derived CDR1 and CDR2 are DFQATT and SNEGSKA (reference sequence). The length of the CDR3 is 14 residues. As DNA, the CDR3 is TGCAGTGCTGCACAGGGGGATCCCTACAATGAGCAGTTCTTC. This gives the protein CSAAQGDPYNEQFF.

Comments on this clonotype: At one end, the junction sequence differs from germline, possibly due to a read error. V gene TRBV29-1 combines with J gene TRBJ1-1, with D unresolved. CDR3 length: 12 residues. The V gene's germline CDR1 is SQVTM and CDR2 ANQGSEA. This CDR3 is CSVPIGNTEVFF. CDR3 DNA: TGCAGCGTTCCGATCGGGAACACTGAAGTTTTCTTT.

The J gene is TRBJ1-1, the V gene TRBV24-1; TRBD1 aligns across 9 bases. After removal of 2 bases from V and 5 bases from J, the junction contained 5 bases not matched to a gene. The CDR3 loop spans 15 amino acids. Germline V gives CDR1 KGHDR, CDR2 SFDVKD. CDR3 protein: CATSDSSDRGTEAFF. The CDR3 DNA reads TGTGCCACCAGTGATTCCTCGGACAGGGGAACTGAAGCTTTCTTT.

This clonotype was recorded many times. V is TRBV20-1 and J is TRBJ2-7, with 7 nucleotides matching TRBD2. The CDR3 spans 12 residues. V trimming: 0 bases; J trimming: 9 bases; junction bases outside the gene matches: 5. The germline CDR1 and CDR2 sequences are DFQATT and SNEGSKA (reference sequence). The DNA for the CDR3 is TGCAGTGCTAGAGATCTGGGGGAGGGGCAGTACTTC. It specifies CSARDLGEGQYF.

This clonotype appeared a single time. The CDR3, as DNA: TGTGCCAGCAGCGTTGGGGGGTCGAACACAGATACGCAGTATTTT. Protein sequence: CASSVGGSNTDTQYF. This chain links TRBV9 with TRBJ2-3, with a weak D call TRBD2 (6 bases). V was trimmed by 2 bases and J by 2 bases, leaving 12 bases between them. Germline lookup yields CDR1 SGDLS and CDR2 YYNGEE. The CDR3 covers 15 residues.

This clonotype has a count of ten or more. CDR3 DNA sequence: TGTGCCAGCAGTTGGGACAGGGGGCGATCTCAGCCCCAGCATTTT. Amino acid sequence: CASSWDRGRSQPQHF. The chain carries TRBV6-6 and TRBJ1-5; 12 bases fit TRBD1. V gave up 4 bases and J gave up 6 bases; unmatched junction bases: 4. The V gene's germline CDR1 is MNHNY and CDR2 SVGAGI (reference sequence). CDR3 length equals 15 residues.

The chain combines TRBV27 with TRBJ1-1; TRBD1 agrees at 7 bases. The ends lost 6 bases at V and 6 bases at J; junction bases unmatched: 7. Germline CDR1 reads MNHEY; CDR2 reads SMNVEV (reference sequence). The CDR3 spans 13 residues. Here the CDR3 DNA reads TGTGCCAGCAGCCATCGACAGGGCGCTGAAGCTTTCTTT. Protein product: CASSHRQGAEAFF.